The 13 T cell receptor beta chains below come from one sample, sequenced in a study of T cell clusters in autoimmune cytopenias. TRB was amplified from about 270 ng of peripheral blood genomic DNA per sample. TRB rearrangements were amplified by touch-down multiplex PCR with mixed TRB-A/B primers. TCRdb reanalyzed the multiplex PCR reads, giving one entry per CDR3 protein sequence and no DNA. The specimen's table records 5,000 to 6,500 distinct CDR3 sequences. The sample also formed part of further work on T cell repertoires in aging, cancer and after chemotherapy.

Input material: peripheral blood. The receptors derive from a human donor in good health.

This clonotype shows up as medium-sized by frequency. The V and J genes are TRBV11-3 and TRBJ2-5; TCRdb's D call of TRBD1 is untestable without DNA. The CDR3 is 13 residues long. Germline values: CDR1 SGHNT, CDR2 YENEEA. The CDR3 loop is CASSFWTGEVTYF.

Its frequency marks this clonotype as medium-sized. This chain links TRBV6-5 with TRBJ2-7; the TCRdb D gene call, TRBD2, has no DNA to confirm it. Germline assignment: CDR1 MNHEY and CDR2 SVGAGI. The CDR3 consists of 15 residues. The CDR3 reads CASSAAPDSSHEQYF.

This sequence joins TRBV6-4 and TRBJ2-2; TCRdb returns TRBD2, unconfirmable since there is no DNA. The CDR3 runs 13 residues. Per germline, CDR1 MRHNA and CDR2 SNTAGT. The CDR3 spells CASRLDNTGELFF.

This clonotype shows up as medium-sized by frequency. J is TRBJ2-1 and V is TRBV29-1; TCRdb lists TRBD1, though no DNA is available to test this call. The CDR3 totals 13 residues. Germline lookup yields CDR1 SQVTM and CDR2 ANQGSEA. The CDR3 region is CSVRAPFVNEQFF.

The chain combines TRBV7-9 with TRBJ2-3; the D call of TRBD2 rests on TCRdb alone, since no DNA is present to check it. The CDR3 consists of 19 residues. Looked up from germline, CDR1 is SEHNR and CDR2 is FQNEAQ (reference sequence). The CDR3 is CASRPPPRWTSGETDTQYF. Complete variable domain (other parts from reference TRBV7-9 and TRBJ2-3): DTGVSQNPRHKITKRGQNVTFRCDPISEHNRLYWYRQTLGQGPEFLTYFQNEAQLEKSRLLSDRFSAERPKGSFSTLEIQRTEQGDSAMYLCASRPPPRWTSGETDTQYFGPGTRLTVL.

Its frequency marks this clonotype as medium-sized. This chain joins TRBV27 and TRBJ2-1; TCRdb's D call, TRBD2, is unchecked because there is no DNA. Germline CDR1 reads MNHEY; CDR2 reads SMNVEV (reference sequence). This CDR3 is built from 14 residues. The CDR3 region is CASTPGLGINEQFF.

The chain joins TRBV5-1 to TRBJ1-4; the TCRdb call, TRBD1, lacks DNA for checking. Germline V gives CDR1 SGHRS, CDR2 YFSETQ. This CDR3 spans 16 amino acids. CDR3 amino acids: CASSSIGGQGNEKLFF.

The chain joins TRBV18 to TRBJ2-3; no DNA is available, so the TRBD2 call from TCRdb remains unchecked. The germline V gene has CDR1 KGHSH and CDR2 LQKENI. This CDR3 has 18 residues. CDR3: CASSAGTSGGYHTDTQYF.

The chain employs TRBV27 and TRBJ1-3; TCRdb designates TRBD1, a call that cannot be tested without DNA. The CDR3 loop spans 15 amino acids. Germline-derived CDR1 and CDR2 are MNHEY and SMNVEV (reference sequence). The CDR3 is CASSRGRGLGNTIYF.

V gene TRBV7-9 combines with J gene TRBJ1-3. Germline V gives CDR1 SEHNR, CDR2 FQNEAQ (reference sequence). The CDR3 sequence is 13 residues long. CDR3 region: CASSEGYGNTIYF.

This clonotype is deemed large by its frequency. The chain couples TRBV29-1 to TRBJ2-7; as DNA is missing, the TRBD1 call by TCRdb cannot be tested. This CDR3 contains 14 residues. Germline CDR1 SQVTM, CDR2 ANQGSEA. The CDR3 sequence is CSGVTGGSSYEQYF.

The V call is TRBV5-1, the J call TRBJ2-4; TCRdb outputs TRBD1, but without DNA this stays unchecked. CDR3 length equals 14 residues. From germline, CDR1 is SGHRS and CDR2 YFSETQ. CDR3 sequence reads: CASSFGTGENIQYF.

This clonotype ranks as medium-sized in terms of frequency. This rearrangement joins TRBV19 to TRBJ2-7; no DNA is available, so the TRBD2 call from TCRdb remains unchecked. CDR1 and CDR2 (germline): LNHDA, SQIVND (reference sequence). This CDR3 comprises 13 residues. CDR3 amino acids: CASSLEYRDEQYF.